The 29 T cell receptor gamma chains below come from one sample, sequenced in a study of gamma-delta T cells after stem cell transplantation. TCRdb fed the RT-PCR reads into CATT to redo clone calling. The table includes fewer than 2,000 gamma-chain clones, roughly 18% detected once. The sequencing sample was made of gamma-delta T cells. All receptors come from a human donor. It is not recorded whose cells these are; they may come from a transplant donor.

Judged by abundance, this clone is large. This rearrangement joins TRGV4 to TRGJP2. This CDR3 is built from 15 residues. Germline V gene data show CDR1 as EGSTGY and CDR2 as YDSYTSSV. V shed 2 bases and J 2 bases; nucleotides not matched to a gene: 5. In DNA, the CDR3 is TGTGCCACCTGGGATGACCCAAGTAGTGATTGGATCAAGACGTTT. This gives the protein CATWDDPSSDWIKTF.

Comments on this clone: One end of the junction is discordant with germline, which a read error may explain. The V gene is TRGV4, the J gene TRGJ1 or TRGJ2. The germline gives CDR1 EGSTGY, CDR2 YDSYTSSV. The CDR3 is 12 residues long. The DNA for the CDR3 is TGTGCCACCCGGGATGGGCGTTATAAGAAACTCTTT. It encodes CATRDGRYKKLF.

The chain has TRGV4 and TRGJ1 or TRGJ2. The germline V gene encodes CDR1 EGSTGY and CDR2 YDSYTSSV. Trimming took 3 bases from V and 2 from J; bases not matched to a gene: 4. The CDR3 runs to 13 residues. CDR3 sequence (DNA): TGTGCCACCTGGGATTCCCATTATTATAAGAAACTCTTT. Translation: CATWDSHYYKKLF.

As DNA, the CDR3 is TGTGCCACCTGGGATGGTTCTCCTTCTTATTATAAGAAACTCTTT. It specifies CATWDGSPSYYKKLF. The chain recombines TRGV4 with TRGJ1 or TRGJ2. From germline, CDR1 is EGSTGY and CDR2 YDSYTSSV. V was pared by 1 base and J by 3 bases, with 9 bases of the junction left unmatched. The CDR3 loop spans 15 amino acids.

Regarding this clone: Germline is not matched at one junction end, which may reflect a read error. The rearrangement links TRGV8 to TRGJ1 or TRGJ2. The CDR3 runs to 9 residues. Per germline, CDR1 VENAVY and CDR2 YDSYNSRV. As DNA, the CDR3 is TGTGCCACCTGGGATAACAAGCTATTT. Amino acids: CATWDNKLF.

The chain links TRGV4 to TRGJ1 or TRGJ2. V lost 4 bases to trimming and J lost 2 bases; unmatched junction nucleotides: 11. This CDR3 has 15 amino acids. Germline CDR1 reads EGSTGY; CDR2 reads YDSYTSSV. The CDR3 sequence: CATWETYLDYYKKLF. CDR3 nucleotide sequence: TGTGCCACCTGGGAAACTTATCTGGATTATTATAAGAAACTCTTT.

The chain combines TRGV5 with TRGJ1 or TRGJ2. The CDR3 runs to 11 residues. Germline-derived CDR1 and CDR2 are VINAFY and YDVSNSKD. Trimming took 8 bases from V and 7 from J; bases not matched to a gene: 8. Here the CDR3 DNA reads TGTGCCACCTTGGGACGATATAAGAAACTCTTT. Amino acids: CATLGRYKKLF.

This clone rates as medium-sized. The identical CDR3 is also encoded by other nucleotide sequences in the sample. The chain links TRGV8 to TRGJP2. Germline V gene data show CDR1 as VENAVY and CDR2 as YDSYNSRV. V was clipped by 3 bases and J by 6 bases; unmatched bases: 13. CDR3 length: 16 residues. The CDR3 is CATWDSEPDCDWIKTF. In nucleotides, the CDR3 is TGTGCCACCTGGGATTCCGAACCGGATTGTGATTGGATCAAGACGTTT.

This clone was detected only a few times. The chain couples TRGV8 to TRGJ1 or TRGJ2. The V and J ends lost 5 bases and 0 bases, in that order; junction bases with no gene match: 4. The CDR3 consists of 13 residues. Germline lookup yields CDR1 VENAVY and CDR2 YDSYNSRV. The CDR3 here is CATWAKNYYKKLF. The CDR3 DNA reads TGTGCCACCTGGGCTAAGAATTATTATAAGAAACTCTTT.

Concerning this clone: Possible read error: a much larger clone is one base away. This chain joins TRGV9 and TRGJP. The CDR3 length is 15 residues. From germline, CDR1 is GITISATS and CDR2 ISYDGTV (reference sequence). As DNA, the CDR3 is TGTGCCTTGTGGGTTCAAGAGTTTGGCAAAAAAATCAAGGTATTT. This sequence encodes CALWVQEFGKKIKVF.

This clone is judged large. The CDR3 region has the DNA TGTGCCACCTGGGATGTGGGTGATTGGATCAAGACGTTT. Amino acids: CATWDVGDWIKTF. V usage is TRGV4 and J usage is TRGJP2. The CDR3 has 13 amino acids. The trim removed 2 bases at V and 6 bases at J, leaving 3 bases unmatched. Germline V gives CDR1 EGSTGY, CDR2 YDSYTSSV.

The DNA of the CDR3 is TGTGCCACCTGGGACAGGCCTTTATTTGATTGGATCAAGACGTTT. This gives the protein CATWDRPLFDWIKTF. The chain has TRGV3 and TRGJP2. V was clipped by 0 bases and J by 7 bases; unmatched bases: 8. The CDR3 consists of 15 residues. The germline CDR1 and CDR2 sequences are VTNTFY and YDVSTARD (reference sequence).

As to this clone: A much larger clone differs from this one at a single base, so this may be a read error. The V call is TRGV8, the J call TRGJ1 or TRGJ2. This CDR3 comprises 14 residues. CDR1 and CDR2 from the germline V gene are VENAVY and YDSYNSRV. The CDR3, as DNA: TGTGCCACCTGGGATAGAAGGGATTATTATAACAAACTCTTT. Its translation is CATWDRRDYYNKLF.

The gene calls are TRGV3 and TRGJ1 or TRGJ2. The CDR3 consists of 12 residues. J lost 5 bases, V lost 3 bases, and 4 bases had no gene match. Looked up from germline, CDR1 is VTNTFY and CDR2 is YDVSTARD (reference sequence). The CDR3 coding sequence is TGTGCCACCTGGGACCAGAATTATAAGAAACTCTTT. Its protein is CATWDQNYKKLF.

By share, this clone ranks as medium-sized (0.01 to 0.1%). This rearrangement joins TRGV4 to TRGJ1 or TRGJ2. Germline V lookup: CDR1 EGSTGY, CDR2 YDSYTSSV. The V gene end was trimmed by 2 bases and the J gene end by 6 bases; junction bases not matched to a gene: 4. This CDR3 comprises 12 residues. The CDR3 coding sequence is TGTGCCACCTGGGATGTTGGTTATAAGAAACTCTTT. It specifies CATWDVGYKKLF.

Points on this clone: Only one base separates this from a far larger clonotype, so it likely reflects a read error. DNA of the CDR3: TGTGCCTTGTGGGAGGTGCAAGAGTTGGGCAAAGAAATCAAGGTATTT. Translating gives CALWEVQELGKEIKVF. The chain carries TRGV9 and TRGJP. Germline assignment: CDR1 GITISATS and CDR2 ISYDGTV (reference sequence). The CDR3 is 16 residues long.

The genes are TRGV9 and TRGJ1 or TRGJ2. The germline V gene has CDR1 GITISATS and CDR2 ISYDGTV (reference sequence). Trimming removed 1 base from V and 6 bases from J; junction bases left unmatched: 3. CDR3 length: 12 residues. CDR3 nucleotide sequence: TGTGCCTTGTGGGAGGTTTGTTATAAGAAACTCTTT. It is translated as CALWEVCYKKLF.

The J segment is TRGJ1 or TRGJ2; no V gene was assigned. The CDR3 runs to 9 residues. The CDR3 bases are TGCACAACAATTGTGAAGAAACTCTTT. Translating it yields CTTIVKKLF.

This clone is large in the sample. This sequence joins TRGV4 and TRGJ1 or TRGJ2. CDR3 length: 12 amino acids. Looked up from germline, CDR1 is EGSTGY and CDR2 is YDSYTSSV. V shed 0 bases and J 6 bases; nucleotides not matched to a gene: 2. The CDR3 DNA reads TGTGCCACCTGGGATGGGGGTTATAAGAAACTCTTT. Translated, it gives CATWDGGYKKLF.

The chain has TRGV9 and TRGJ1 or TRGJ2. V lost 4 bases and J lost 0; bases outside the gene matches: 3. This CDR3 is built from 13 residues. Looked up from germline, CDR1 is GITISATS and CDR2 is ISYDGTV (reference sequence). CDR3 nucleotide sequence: TGTGCCTTGTGGGAAGCGAATTATTATAAGAAACTCTTT. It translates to CALWEANYYKKLF.

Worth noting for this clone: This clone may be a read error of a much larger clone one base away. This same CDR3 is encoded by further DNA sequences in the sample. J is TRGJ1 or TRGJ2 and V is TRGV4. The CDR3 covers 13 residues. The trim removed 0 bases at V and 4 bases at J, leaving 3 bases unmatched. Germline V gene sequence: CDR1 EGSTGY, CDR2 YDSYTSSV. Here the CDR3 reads CATWDGRYYKKLF. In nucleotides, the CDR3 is TGTGCCACCTGGGATGGGCGGTATTATAAGAAACTCTTT.

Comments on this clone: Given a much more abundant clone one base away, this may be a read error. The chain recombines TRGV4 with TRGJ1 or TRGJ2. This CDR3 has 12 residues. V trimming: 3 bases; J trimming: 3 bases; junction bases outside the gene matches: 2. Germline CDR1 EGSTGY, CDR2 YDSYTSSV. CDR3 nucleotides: TGTGCCACCTGGGATCGTTATTATAAGAAACTCTTT. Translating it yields CATWDRYYKKLF.

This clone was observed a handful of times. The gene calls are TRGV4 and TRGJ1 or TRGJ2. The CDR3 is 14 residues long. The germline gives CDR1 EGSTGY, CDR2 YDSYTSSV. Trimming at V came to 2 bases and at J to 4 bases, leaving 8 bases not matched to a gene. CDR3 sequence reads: CATWDAKGYYKKLF. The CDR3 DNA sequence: TGTGCCACCTGGGATGCGAAGGGGTATTATAAGAAACTCTTT.

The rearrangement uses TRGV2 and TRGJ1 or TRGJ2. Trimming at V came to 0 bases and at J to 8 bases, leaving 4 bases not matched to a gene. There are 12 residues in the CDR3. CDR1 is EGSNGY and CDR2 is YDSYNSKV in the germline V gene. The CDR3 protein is CATWDGNHKKLF. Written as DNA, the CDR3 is TGTGCCACCTGGGACGGGAACCATAAGAAACTCTTT.

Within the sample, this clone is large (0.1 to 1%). This chain's CDR3 is CATWDGPCYKKLF. CDR3 bases: TGTGCCACCTGGGATGGGCCGTGTTATAAGAAACTCTTT. V usage is TRGV4 and J usage is TRGJ1 or TRGJ2. Germline values: CDR1 EGSTGY, CDR2 YDSYTSSV. V was pared by 0 bases and J by 6 bases, with 5 bases of the junction left unmatched. The CDR3 contains 13 residues.

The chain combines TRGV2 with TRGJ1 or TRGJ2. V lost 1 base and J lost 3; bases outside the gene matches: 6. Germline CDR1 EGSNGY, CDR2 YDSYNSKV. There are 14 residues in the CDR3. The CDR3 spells CATWDGYPYYKKLF. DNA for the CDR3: TGTGCCACCTGGGACGGTTATCCTTATTATAAGAAACTCTTT.

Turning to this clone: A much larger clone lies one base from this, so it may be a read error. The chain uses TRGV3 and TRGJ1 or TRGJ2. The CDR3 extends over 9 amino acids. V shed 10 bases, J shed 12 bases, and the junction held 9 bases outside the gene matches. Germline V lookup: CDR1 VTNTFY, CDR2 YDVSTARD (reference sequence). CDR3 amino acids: CATTRVKLF. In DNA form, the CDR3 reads TGTGCCACTACCAGGGTGAAACTCTTT.

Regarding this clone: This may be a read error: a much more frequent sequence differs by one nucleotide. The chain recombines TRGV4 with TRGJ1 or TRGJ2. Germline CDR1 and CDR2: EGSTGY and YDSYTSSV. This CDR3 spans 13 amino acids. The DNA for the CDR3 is TGTGCCACCTGGGACGCACCTTATTATAAGAACCTCTTT. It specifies CATWDAPYYKNLF.

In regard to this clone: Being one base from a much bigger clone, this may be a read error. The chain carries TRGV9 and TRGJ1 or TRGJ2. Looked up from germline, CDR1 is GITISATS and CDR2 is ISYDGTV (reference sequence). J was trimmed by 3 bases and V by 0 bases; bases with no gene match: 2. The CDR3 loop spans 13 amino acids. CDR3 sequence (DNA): TGTGCCTTGTGGGAGGTGATTTATTATAAGAAACTCTTT. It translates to CALWEVIYYKKLF.